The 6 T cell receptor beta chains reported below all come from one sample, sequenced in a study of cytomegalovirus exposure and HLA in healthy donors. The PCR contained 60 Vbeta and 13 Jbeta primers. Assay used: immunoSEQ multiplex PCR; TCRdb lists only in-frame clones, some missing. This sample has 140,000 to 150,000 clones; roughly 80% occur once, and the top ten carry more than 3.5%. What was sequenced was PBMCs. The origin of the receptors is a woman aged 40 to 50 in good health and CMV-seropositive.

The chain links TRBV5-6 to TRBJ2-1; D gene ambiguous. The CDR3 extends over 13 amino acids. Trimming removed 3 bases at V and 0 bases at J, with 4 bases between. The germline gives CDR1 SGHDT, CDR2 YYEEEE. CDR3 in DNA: TGTGCCAGCAGCTCCAGCTCCTACAATGAGCAGTTCTTC. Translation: CASSSSSYNEQFF.

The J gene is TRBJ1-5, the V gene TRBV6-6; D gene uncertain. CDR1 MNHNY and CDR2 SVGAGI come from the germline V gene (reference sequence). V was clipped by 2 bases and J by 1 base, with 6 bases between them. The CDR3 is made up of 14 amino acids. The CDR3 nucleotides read TGTGCCAGCAGTTACGGACTAAGCAATCAGCCCCAGCATTTT. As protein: CASSYGLSNQPQHF.

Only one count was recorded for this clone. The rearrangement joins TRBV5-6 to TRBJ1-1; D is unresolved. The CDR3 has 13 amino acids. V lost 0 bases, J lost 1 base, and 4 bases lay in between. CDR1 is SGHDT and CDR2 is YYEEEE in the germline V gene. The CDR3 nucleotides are TGTGCCAGCAGCTTGGGCGGGAACACTGAAGCTTTCTTT. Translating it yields CASSLGGNTEAFF.

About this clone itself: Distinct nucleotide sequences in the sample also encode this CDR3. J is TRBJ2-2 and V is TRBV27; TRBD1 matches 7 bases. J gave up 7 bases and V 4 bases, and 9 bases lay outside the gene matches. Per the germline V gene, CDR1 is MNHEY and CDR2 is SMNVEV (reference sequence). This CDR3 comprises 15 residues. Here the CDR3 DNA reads TGTGCCAGCAGTTCCCCCCGACAGGGAATCGGGGAGCTGTTTTTT. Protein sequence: CASSSPRQGIGELFF.

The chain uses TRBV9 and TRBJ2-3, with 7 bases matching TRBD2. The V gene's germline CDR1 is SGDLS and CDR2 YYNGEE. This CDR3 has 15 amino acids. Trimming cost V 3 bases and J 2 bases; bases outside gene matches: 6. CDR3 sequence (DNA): TGTGCCAGCAGCGGGACCGGGACTATCACAGATACGCAGTATTTT. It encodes CASSGTGTITDTQYF.

DNA for the CDR3: TGTGCCAGCAGTGGATTAACGGGGACTAATGAAAAACTGTTTTTT. This codes for CASSGLTGTNEKLFF. The rearrangement uses TRBV2 and TRBJ1-4; D is unresolved. CDR1 and CDR2 from the germline V gene are SNHLY and FYNNEI. V gave up 4 bases and J gave up 2 bases, with 11 bases separating them. This CDR3 is 15 amino acids long.